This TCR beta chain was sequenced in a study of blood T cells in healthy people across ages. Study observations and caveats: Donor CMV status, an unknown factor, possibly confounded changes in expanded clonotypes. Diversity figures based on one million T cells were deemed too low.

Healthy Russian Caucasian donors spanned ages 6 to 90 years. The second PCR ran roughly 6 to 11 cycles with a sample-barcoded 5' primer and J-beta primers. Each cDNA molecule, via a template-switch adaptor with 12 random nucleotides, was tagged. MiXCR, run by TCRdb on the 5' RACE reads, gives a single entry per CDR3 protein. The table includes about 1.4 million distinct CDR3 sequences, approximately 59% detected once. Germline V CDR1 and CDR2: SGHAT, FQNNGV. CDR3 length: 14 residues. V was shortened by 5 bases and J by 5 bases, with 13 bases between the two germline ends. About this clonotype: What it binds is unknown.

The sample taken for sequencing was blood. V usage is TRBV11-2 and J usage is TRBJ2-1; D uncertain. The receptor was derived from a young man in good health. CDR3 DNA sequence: TGTGCCAGCAGCCCCGACTCCCCTGACAATGAGCAGTTCTTC. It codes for CASSPDSPDNEQFF.